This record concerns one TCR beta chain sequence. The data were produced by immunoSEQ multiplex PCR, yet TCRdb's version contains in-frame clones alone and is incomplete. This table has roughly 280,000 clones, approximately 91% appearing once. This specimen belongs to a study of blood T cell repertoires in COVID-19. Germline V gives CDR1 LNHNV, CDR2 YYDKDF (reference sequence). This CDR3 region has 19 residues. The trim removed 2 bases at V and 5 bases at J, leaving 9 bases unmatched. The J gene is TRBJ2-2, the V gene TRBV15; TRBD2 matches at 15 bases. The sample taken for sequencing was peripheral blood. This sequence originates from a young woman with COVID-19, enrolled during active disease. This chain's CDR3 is CATSRPRPGLAGGTGELFF. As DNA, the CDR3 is TGTGCCACCAGCAGACCCCGACCGGGACTAGCGGGAGGAACCGGGGAGCTGTTTTTT.